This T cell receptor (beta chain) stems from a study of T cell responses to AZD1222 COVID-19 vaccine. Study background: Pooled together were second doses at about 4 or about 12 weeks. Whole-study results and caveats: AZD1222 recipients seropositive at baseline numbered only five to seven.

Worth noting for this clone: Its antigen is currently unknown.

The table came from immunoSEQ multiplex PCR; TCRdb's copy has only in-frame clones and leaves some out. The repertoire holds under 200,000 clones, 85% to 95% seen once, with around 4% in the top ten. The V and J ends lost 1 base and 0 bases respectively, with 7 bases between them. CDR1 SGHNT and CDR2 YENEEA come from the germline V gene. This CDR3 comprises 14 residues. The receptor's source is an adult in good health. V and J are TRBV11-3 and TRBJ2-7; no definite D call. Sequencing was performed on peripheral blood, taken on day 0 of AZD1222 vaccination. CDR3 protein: CASSLVDVSYEQYF. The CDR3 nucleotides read TGTGCCAGCAGCTTAGTGGATGTCTCCTACGAGCAGTACTTC.